Below, one T cell receptor beta chain is given with its context. The source of the sample is a study of blood T cell repertoires in COVID-19. V was trimmed by 0 bases and J by 2 bases, leaving 5 bases between them. The germline gives CDR1 SGDLS, CDR2 YYNGEE. This CDR3 contains 13 residues. In the authors' workflow: Cell counts per sample came from amplifying reference gene primers. Assay used: immunoSEQ multiplex PCR; TCRdb lists only in-frame clones, some missing. D and trimming were read from the DNA, whereas the V and J calls and clone size are those reported in that table. The sample lists roughly 53,000 clones, approximately 84% occurring once.

The clonotype originates from a man between 65 and 80 years old with active COVID-19. The chain is built from TRBV9 and TRBJ1-2; D is ambiguous. The sequencing input was peripheral blood. The CDR3 is CASSVESNYGYTF. DNA for the CDR3: TGTGCCAGCAGCGTAGAATCGAACTATGGCTACACCTTC. Combining the CDR3 with reference TRBV9 and TRBJ1-2 gives the whole variable domain DSGVTQTPKHLITATGQRVTLRCSPRSGDLSVYWYQQSLDQGLQFLIQYYNGEERAKGNILERFSAQQFPDLHSELNLSSLELGDSALYFCASSVESNYGYTFGSGTRLTVV.